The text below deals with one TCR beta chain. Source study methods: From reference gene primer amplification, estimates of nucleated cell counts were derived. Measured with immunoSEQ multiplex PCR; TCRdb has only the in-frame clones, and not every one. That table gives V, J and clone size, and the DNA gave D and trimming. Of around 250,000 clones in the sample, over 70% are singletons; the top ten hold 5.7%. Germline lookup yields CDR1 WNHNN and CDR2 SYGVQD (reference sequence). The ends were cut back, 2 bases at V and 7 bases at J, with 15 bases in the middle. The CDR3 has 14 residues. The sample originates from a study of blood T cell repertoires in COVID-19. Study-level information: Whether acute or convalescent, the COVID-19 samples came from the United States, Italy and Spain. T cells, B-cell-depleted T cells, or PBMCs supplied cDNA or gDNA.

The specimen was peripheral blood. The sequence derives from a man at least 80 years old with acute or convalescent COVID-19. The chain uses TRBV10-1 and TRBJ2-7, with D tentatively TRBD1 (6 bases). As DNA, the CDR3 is TGCGCCAGCAGTGAGAGGACAGCCTACGGGGAGCAGTACTTC. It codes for CASSERTAYGEQYF.